The 26 T cell receptor beta chains below were found in one sample sequenced in a study of blood T cell repertoires in COVID-19. Some clones are missing from TCRdb's copy, which holds only in-frame ones; the method was immunoSEQ multiplex PCR. The repertoire has roughly 150,000 clones, 75% to 85% of them found once; the top ten carry 4%. What was sequenced was peripheral blood. The receptors stem from a woman of 80 years or more with acute or convalescent COVID-19.

The chain has TRBV9 and TRBJ1-5; 7 bases line up with TRBD1. V lost 4 bases to trimming and J lost 4 bases; unmatched junction nucleotides: 2. The CDR3 runs to 13 residues. Germline V gene sequence: CDR1 SGDLS, CDR2 YYNGEE. The chain's CDR3 is CASSTGQNQPQHF. The CDR3 region has the DNA TGTGCCAGCAGCACGGGACAGAATCAGCCCCAGCATTTT.

The chain carries TRBV5-5 and TRBJ1-5, with a tentative D call TRBD1 (6 bases). Germline V CDR1 and CDR2: SGHKS, YYEKEE (reference sequence). The CDR3 runs to 16 residues. V was cut by 0 bases and J by 7 bases, with 17 bases left in between. This CDR3 is CASSLGRGAPQQPQHF. Here the CDR3 DNA reads TGTGCCAGCAGCTTGGGTCGGGGGGCCCCACAGCAGCCCCAGCATTTT.

The chain recombines TRBV27 with TRBJ2-2, with D perhaps matching TRBD1 (6 bases). Per germline, CDR1 MNHEY and CDR2 SMNVEV (reference sequence). V was shortened by 6 bases and J by 1 base, with 9 bases between the two germline ends. CDR3 size: 14 residues. The CDR3 is CASRKTGNTGELFF. CDR3 sequence (DNA): TGTGCCAGCAGGAAGACAGGGAACACCGGGGAGCTGTTTTTT.

This clone showed up many times. V is TRBV7-6 and J is TRBJ2-5, with D possibly TRBD2 on 6 matching bases. This CDR3 comprises 15 residues. Trimming removed 2 bases from V and 4 bases from J, with 14 bases in between. Germline assignment: CDR1 SGHVS and CDR2 FNYEAQ. CDR3 in DNA: TGTGCCAGCAGCTTATACAGCCCTAGCGCAGAGACCCAGTACTTC. It yields the protein CASSLYSPSAETQYF.

The sample holds a few counts of this clone. The chain has TRBV12-3 or TRBV12-4 and TRBJ1-1; D is unresolved. CDR3 length equals 13 residues. Trimming cost V 6 bases and J 3 bases, with 11 bases left between them. For the CDR3, the DNA is TGTGCCAGCAGAACAACAGAGTACACTGAAGCTTTCTTT. This translates into CASRTTEYTEAFF.

The V call is TRBV21-1, the J call TRBJ2-2; the tabulated D call, TRBD2, remains unverified against the DNA. TRBV21-1 is a documented pseudogene. The CDR3 runs 17 residues. CDR3 nucleotide sequence: TGTGCCAGCAGCAAAGTTAAGCGGGAACTAAGCACCGGGGAGCTGTTTTTT. It encodes CASSKVKRELSTGELFF.

The chain couples TRBV7-9 to TRBJ1-1; D gene unclear. The CDR3 has 14 residues. CDR1 is SEHNR and CDR2 is FQNEAQ in the germline V gene (reference sequence). Trimming pared 3 bases from V and 0 bases from J, leaving 8 bases between. Here the CDR3 reads CASSLQRLNTEAFF. The CDR3 DNA sequence: TGTGCCAGCAGCTTGCAGCGTTTGAACACTGAAGCTTTCTTT.

Comment on this clone: Other DNA sequences from this sample encode an identical CDR3 as well. The chain employs TRBV5-1 and TRBJ2-2; 7 bases match TRBD1. The CDR3 loop spans 15 amino acids. Unmatched junction bases numbered 5, after V lost 4 bases and J lost 2 bases. Germline CDR1 SGHRS, CDR2 YFSETQ. CDR3 loop: CASSPGTANTGELFF. The CDR3 DNA follows: TGCGCCAGCAGCCCAGGGACAGCCAACACCGGGGAGCTGTTTTTT.

A few counts support this clone. The chain is built from TRBV5-4 and TRBJ1-6; no firm D call. The CDR3 consists of 15 residues. Trimming took off 2 bases at V and 12 bases at J, with 18 bases between the two ends. CDR1 and CDR2 from the germline V gene are SGHNT and YYREEE (reference sequence). The CDR3 nucleotides are TGTGCCAGCAGCTTATTTTCGGGAGGAAGTGGACCCCTCCACTTT. Translation: CASSLFSGGSGPLHF.

The V call is TRBV28, the J call TRBJ2-5, with D hard to call. Trimming took 6 bases from V and 7 from J, leaving 15 bases between them. The V gene's germline CDR1 is MDHEN and CDR2 SYDVKM. This CDR3 contains 13 residues. The CDR3 sequence: CASSQETLRTQYF. The CDR3 coding sequence is TGTGCCAGCAGCCAAGAGACACTCAGGACCCAGTACTTC. The variable domain in full, completed from reference TRBV28 and TRBJ2-5, reads DVKVTQSSRYLVKRTGEKVFLECVQDMDHENMFWYRQDPGLGLRLIYFSYDVKMKEKGDIPEGYSVSREKKERFSLILESASTNQTSMYLCASSQETLRTQYFGPGTRLLVL.

The genes are TRBV5-4 and TRBJ1-2; no clear D. This CDR3 is 13 amino acids long. Germline lookup yields CDR1 SGHNT and CDR2 YYREEE (reference sequence). Trimming stripped 0 bases from V and 8 bases from J, with 11 bases between. The CDR3 sequence is CASSLVQSPGYTF. The CDR3 DNA follows: TGTGCCAGCAGCTTGGTACAGAGCCCAGGCTACACCTTC.

The V and J genes are TRBV7-2 and TRBJ1-5; weak D call: TRBD1 (5 bases). This CDR3 is built from 14 residues. V dropped 5 bases and J dropped 5 bases, with 13 bases sitting between them. The germline CDR1 and CDR2 sequences are SGHTA and FQGNSA. The CDR3 is CASSPGPVDQPQHF. CDR3 nucleotide sequence: TGTGCCAGCAGCCCAGGGCCGGTAGATCAGCCCCAGCATTTT.

The gene calls are TRBV14 and TRBJ2-7, with 16 bases lining up with TRBD2. After removal of 4 bases from V and 3 bases from J, the junction contained 6 bases not matched to a gene. The CDR3 has 17 amino acids. Germline assignment: CDR1 SGHDN and CDR2 FVKESK. The CDR3 is CASSPGTSGRAVYEQYF. For the CDR3, the DNA is TGTGCCAGCAGCCCGGGGACTAGCGGGAGGGCCGTCTACGAGCAGTACTTC.

The rearrangement joins TRBV6-4 to TRBJ2-1; 8 bases are a match to TRBD1. CDR3 size: 15 residues. Germline trimming cut 6 bases from V and 0 bases from J; bases unmatched to any gene: 4. CDR1 is MRHNA and CDR2 is SNTAGT in the germline V gene. The CDR3 region is CASRQDRGSYNEQFF. DNA of the CDR3: TGTGCCAGCAGACAAGACAGGGGCTCCTACAATGAGCAGTTCTTC.

The count of this clone is one. This chain uses TRBV21-1 with TRBJ2-4; the table's TRBD1 call for D was not verified on the DNA. TRBV21-1 is shown as a pseudogene. The CDR3 loop spans 16 amino acids. CDR3: CASRNFQTGGQNIQYF. The CDR3 DNA is TGTGCCAGCAGGAACTTTCAGACAGGGGGACAAAACATTCAGTACTTC.

V and J are TRBV2 and TRBJ2-7, with TRBD2 matching 14 bases. Germline values: CDR1 SNHLY, CDR2 FYNNEI. The CDR3 is 13 amino acids. The V and J ends lost 8 bases and 5 bases, in that order; junction bases with no gene match: 2. CDR3 region: CASGLAGGNEQYF. The CDR3 DNA follows: TGTGCCAGCGGACTAGCGGGAGGTAACGAGCAGTACTTC.

V is TRBV28 and J is TRBJ1-2; TRBD1 is a possible D gene (6 bases). Germline V gene data show CDR1 as MDHEN and CDR2 as SYDVKM. This CDR3 comprises 15 residues. V was cut by 7 bases and J by 8 bases, with 23 bases left in between. The CDR3 here is CASTKGQLRGKGYTF. CDR3 nucleotide sequence: TGTGCCAGCACGAAGGGACAACTGCGAGGGAAGGGCTACACCTTC.

The CDR3 loop reads CASSLVAGAYGYTF. CDR3 sequence (DNA): TGCGCCAGCAGCTTGGTAGCAGGGGCCTATGGCTACACCTTC. The chain combines TRBV5-1 with TRBJ1-2; D is perhaps TRBD1 (6 bases). Germline lookup yields CDR1 SGHRS and CDR2 YFSETQ. The V gene lost 0 bases and the J gene lost 4 bases, with 10 bases spanning the gap. The CDR3 consists of 14 residues.

This clone has only one observation. V is TRBV2 and J is TRBJ2-7; no clear D gene. Germline V gene sequence: CDR1 SNHLY, CDR2 FYNNEI. The V gene lost 6 bases and the J gene lost 4 bases, with 7 bases spanning the gap. This CDR3 spans 11 amino acids. The DNA of the CDR3 is TGTGCCAGCAGCTCCGGGTACGAGCAGTACTTC. Amino acids: CASSSGYEQYF.

This chain connects TRBV5-1 to TRBJ2-1, with a possible D match to TRBD1 (5 bases). The CDR3 has 14 amino acids. Germline V CDR1 and CDR2: SGHRS, YFSETQ. The V gene lost 2 bases and the J gene lost 4 bases, with 10 bases spanning the gap. The CDR3 coding sequence is TGCGCCAGCAGCTTTTTTAGGGGTTACAATGAGCAGTTCTTC. Translated: CASSFFRGYNEQFF.

The chain employs TRBV3-1 (or the pseudogene TRBV3-2) and TRBJ1-1, with a tentative D call TRBD1 (5 bases). Germline CDR1 LGHDT, CDR2 YNNKEL (reference sequence). CDR3 length: 16 amino acids. Trimming removed 3 bases at V and 1 base at J, with 15 bases between. The DNA for the CDR3 is TGTGCCAGCAGCCACCCCCGACCAACAGGGAACACTGAAGCTTTCTTT. This gives the protein CASSHPRPTGNTEAFF.

Only one count was recorded for this clone. The rearrangement uses TRBV28 and TRBJ2-6; 7 positions agree with TRBD1. The V gene end was trimmed by 6 bases and the J gene end by 0 bases; junction bases not matched to a gene: 11. The germline V gene has CDR1 MDHEN and CDR2 SYDVKM. The CDR3 is 18 residues long. Here the CDR3 reads CASSFYMHRGSGANVLTF. The CDR3 DNA reads as TGTGCCAGCAGCTTCTATATGCACAGGGGCTCTGGGGCCAACGTCCTGACTTTC. The full variable domain, its missing parts supplied by reference TRBV28 and TRBJ2-6, is DVKVTQSSRYLVKRTGEKVFLECVQDMDHENMFWYRQDPGLGLRLIYFSYDVKMKEKGDIPEGYSVSREKKERFSLILESASTNQTSMYLCASSFYMHRGSGANVLTFGAGSRLTVL.

This chain connects TRBV5-4 to TRBJ2-7, with no clear D. This CDR3 comprises 16 residues. CDR1 and CDR2 (germline): SGHNT, YYREEE (reference sequence). Trimming cost V 3 bases and J 0 bases, with 16 bases left between them. The CDR3 is CASSSQKTRSSYEQYF. CDR3 nucleotides: TGTGCCAGCAGCTCACAAAAAACTCGGAGCTCCTACGAGCAGTACTTC. Supplemented by reference TRBV5-4 and TRBJ2-7, the full variable domain reads ETGVTQSPTHLIKTRGQQVTLRCSSQSGHNTVSWYQQALGQGPQFIFQYYREEENGRGNFPPRFSGLQFPNYSSELNVNALELDDSALYLCASSSQKTRSSYEQYFGPGTRLTVT.

The chain has TRBV7-8 and TRBJ2-7; a weak D match, TRBD2 (5 bases). Germline V gives CDR1 SGHVS, CDR2 FQNEAQ. The CDR3 extends over 12 amino acids. V was pared by 5 bases and J by 6 bases, with 11 bases between. CDR3 coding DNA: TGTGCCAGCAGCCCTACCCGGGGCGAGCAGTACTTC. Its translation: CASSPTRGEQYF.

The chain is built from TRBV24-1 and TRBJ2-3; no reliable D call. CDR1 KGHDR and CDR2 SFDVKD come from the germline V gene. The V end was cut by 5 bases, the J end by 3 bases, with 20 bases between. The CDR3 extends over 17 amino acids. CDR3 DNA sequence: TGTGCCACCAGTGGTTCCTCGGGTGGTGTGTGGACAGATACGCAGTATTTT. The encoded protein is CATSGSSGGVWTDTQYF.

The V and J genes are TRBV6-5 and TRBJ1-2, with 8 bases that match TRBD1. CDR3 size: 14 residues. Germline CDR1 and CDR2: MNHEY and SVGAGI. V shed 5 bases, J shed 4 bases, and the junction held 6 bases outside the gene matches. In DNA, the CDR3 is TGTGCCAGCAGTACAAGACAGGGGCGCTATGGCTACACCTTC. Translating gives CASSTRQGRYGYTF.